Presented here are 17 T cell receptor beta chains from one specimen sequenced in a study of blood T cell repertoires in COVID-19. Generated by immunoSEQ multiplex PCR, the TCRdb table keeps only in-frame clones and is missing some. The sample records under 30,000 clones, around 90% being singletons. Material for sequencing was peripheral blood. The receptors originated from a human donor in a cohort sampled during active COVID-19.

The genes are TRBV10-1 and TRBJ2-4; D may be TRBD2 (5 bases). From germline, CDR1 is WNHNN and CDR2 SYGVQD (reference sequence). The CDR3 is 15 amino acids. Between the trimmed V and J ends, which lost 0 bases and 0 bases, there was a span of 6 bases. This CDR3 reads CASSESGVAKNIQYF. For the CDR3, the DNA is TGCGCCAGCAGTGAGTCCGGGGTAGCCAAAAACATTCAGTACTTC.

This clone is medium-sized within its sample. The CDR3 DNA follows: TGTGCCAGCAGCCCCCTGGGGGGGAGCTCCTACAATGAGCAGTTCTTC. Amino acids: CASSPLGGSSYNEQFF. The chain carries TRBV5-6 and TRBJ2-1; the match to TRBD2 covers 7 bases. Germline values: CDR1 SGHDT, CDR2 YYEEEE. V lost 4 bases and J lost 0; bases outside the gene matches: 7. This CDR3 has 16 residues.

This chain links TRBV27 with TRBJ1-1; tentative D call: TRBD1 (5 bases). The CDR3 sequence is 13 residues long. V dropped 6 bases and J dropped 0 bases, with 8 bases sitting between them. The V gene's germline CDR1 is MNHEY and CDR2 SMNVEV (reference sequence). The CDR3 DNA sequence: TGTGCCAGCAGACGACAGCTGAACACTGAAGCTTTCTTT. This gives the protein CASRRQLNTEAFF.

This clone was recorded once. The chain is built from TRBV2 and TRBJ1-2; no definite D call. Germline assignment: CDR1 SNHLY and CDR2 FYNNEI. The CDR3 totals 12 residues. V lost 8 bases to trimming and J lost 5 bases, with 12 bases between them. The CDR3 coding sequence is TGTGCCAGCTCAATGGCAGCGTATGGCTACACCTTC. Protein: CASSMAAYGYTF.

The chain recombines TRBV6-5 with TRBJ1-3; TRBD1 agrees at 10 bases. The junction had 7 bases not matched to a gene; V was cut back by 9 bases and J by 2 bases. The V gene's germline CDR1 is MNHEY and CDR2 SVGAGI. This CDR3 comprises 15 residues. CDR3 in amino acids: CASARDRGPGNTIYF. The CDR3 bases are TGTGCCAGTGCCCGGGACAGGGGACCTGGAAACACCATATATTTT.

The gene calls are TRBV9 and TRBJ2-5; 7 bases agree with TRBD2. The CDR3 sequence is 14 residues long. The V segment lost 0 bases and the J segment 7 bases; nucleotides outside the gene matches: 6. Looked up from germline, CDR1 is SGDLS and CDR2 is YYNGEE. The CDR3 nucleotides read TGTGCCAGCAGCGTAGACAGCGGGGTCGGGACCCAGTACTTC. Its translation is CASSVDSGVGTQYF.

This chain connects TRBV3-1 (or the pseudogene TRBV3-2) to TRBJ2-7; 7 nucleotides line up with TRBD1. CDR3 length: 15 residues. The V and J ends lost 0 bases and 2 bases, in that order; junction bases with no gene match: 4. The germline V gene encodes CDR1 LGHDT and CDR2 YNNKEL (reference sequence). DNA for the CDR3: TGTGCCAGCAGCCAAGAACCGGGACAGCCCTACGAGCAGTACTTC. Protein sequence: CASSQEPGQPYEQYF.

CDR3 DNA: TGTGCCAGCAGCGCCATCTATCGTTGGAACACTGAAGCTTTCTTT. It encodes CASSAIYRWNTEAFF. The chain combines TRBV5-6 with TRBJ1-1, with no clear D. CDR3 length equals 15 residues. CDR1 SGHDT and CDR2 YYEEEE come from the germline V gene. The V and J ends lost 4 bases and 1 base respectively, with 14 bases between them.

The CDR3 nucleotides are TGTGCCATCAGTGGACAGCCTAATGAAAAACTGTTTTTT. Protein product: CAISGQPNEKLFF. The rearrangement links TRBV10-3 to TRBJ1-4; perhaps TRBD1 as D (5 bases). The CDR3 is made up of 13 amino acids. The germline CDR1 and CDR2 sequences are ENHRY and SYGVKD. Trimming took off 4 bases at V and 3 bases at J, with 6 bases between the two ends.

The chain links TRBV19 to TRBJ1-1; TRBD1 might be the D (6 bases). The CDR3 length is 16 residues. CDR1 and CDR2 (germline): LNHDA, SQIVND (reference sequence). The V end lost 7 bases, the J end lost 3 bases, and 21 bases lay between the germline ends. CDR3 residues: CASTPWKGESDTEAFF. The CDR3 nucleotides read TGTGCCAGTACTCCTTGGAAGGGGGAGTCGGACACTGAAGCTTTCTTT. Drawing the rest from reference TRBV19 and TRBJ1-1, the complete variable domain is DGGITQSPKYLFRKEGQNVTLSCEQNLNHDAMYWYRQDPGQGLRLIYYSQIVNDFQKGDIAEGYSVSREKKESFPLTVTSAQKNPTAFYLCASTPWKGESDTEAFFGQGTRLTVV.

This chain connects TRBV9 to TRBJ2-1, with 8 bases identical to TRBD2. The CDR3 runs to 16 residues. Germline V gene sequence: CDR1 SGDLS, CDR2 YYNGEE. Unmatched junction bases numbered 6, after V lost 3 bases and J lost 1 base. The CDR3 DNA sequence: TGTGCCAGCAGCGCGGCTAGCGGGTTTTCCTACAATGAGCAGTTCTTC. Residues: CASSAASGFSYNEQFF.

The chain joins TRBV6-1 to TRBJ2-1; 8 nucleotides align to TRBD1. The junction had 16 bases not matched to a gene; V was cut back by 2 bases and J by 4 bases. Germline V lookup: CDR1 MNHNS, CDR2 SASEGT. This CDR3 region has 19 residues. CDR3 residues: CASSEFSRGPGAYYNEQFF. In DNA form, the CDR3 reads TGTGCCAGCAGTGAATTCTCCAGGGGGCCGGGGGCCTATTACAATGAGCAGTTCTTC.

This clone was found a few times. V gene TRBV30 combines with J gene TRBJ2-7; 9 positions match TRBD1. CDR1 GTSNPN and CDR2 SVGIG come from the germline V gene (reference sequence). The CDR3 has 14 residues. V trimming: 1 base; J trimming: 2 bases; junction bases outside the gene matches: 3. In DNA, the CDR3 is TGTGCCTGGAGTGGGGGACAGGGCCCCTACGAGCAGTACTTC. It codes for CAWSGGQGPYEQYF.

This clone was observed a few times. J is TRBJ2-2 and V is TRBV19; maybe TRBD2 (6 bases). The CDR3 totals 14 residues. With 1 base removed from V and 5 bases from J, the gap between germline ends came to 8 bases. Per the germline V gene, CDR1 is LNHDA and CDR2 is SQIVND (reference sequence). The CDR3 region has the DNA TGTGCCAGTAGTATAGGGGCGGGGACCGGGGAGCTGTTTTTT. Translated, it gives CASSIGAGTGELFF.

The chain links TRBV27 to TRBJ2-1, with 7 bases lining up with TRBD1. V dropped 7 bases and J dropped 8; count of bases not matched to a gene: 8. The CDR3 contains 13 residues. Germline V lookup: CDR1 MNHEY, CDR2 SMNVEV (reference sequence). CDR3: CASTEPGGHEQFF. The DNA of the CDR3 is TGTGCCAGCACCGAACCAGGGGGTCATGAGCAGTTCTTC.

The gene calls are TRBV5-1 and TRBJ2-3, with D perhaps matching TRBD1 (5 bases). From germline, CDR1 is SGHRS and CDR2 YFSETQ. V lost 2 bases to trimming and J lost 4 bases, with 14 bases between them. The CDR3 sequence is 15 residues long. The CDR3 sequence: CASSFQGENADTQYF. CDR3 nucleotides: TGCGCCAGCAGCTTCCAAGGGGAAAATGCAGATACGCAGTATTTT.

V is TRBV18 and J is TRBJ2-5; D gene ambiguous. Germline lookup yields CDR1 KGHSH and CDR2 LQKENI. Trimming removed 4 bases at V and 3 bases at J, with 9 bases between. This CDR3 region has 13 residues. DNA of the CDR3: TGTGCCAGCTCACTGGCCCAGAAAGAGACCCAGTACTTC. Its translation is CASSLAQKETQYF.